The clone carrying this T cell receptor (beta chain) was recorded a few times. There are 15 residues in the CDR3. Trimming cost V 5 bases and J 1 base; bases outside gene matches: 8. Germline V gene sequence: CDR1 DFQATT, CDR2 SNEGSKA (reference sequence). The data are from a study of identical twins. TCRdb redid the calling of the 5' RACE reads with MiXCR, one entry per CDR3 protein. The data hold hundreds of thousands of distinct CDR3 sequences, with about 8.9% observed a single time. The same data also went into a second study, on yellow fever vaccine responses in identical twins.

The sample taken for sequencing was memory (CD45RO+) T cells sorted from blood. The chain carries TRBV20-1 and TRBJ2-1; 7 bases agree with TRBD2. The receptor comes from a woman aged 18 to 35 in good health. The DNA of the CDR3 is TGCAGTGCTCCAGAGGCGGGAGTGTCCTACAATGAGCAGTTCTTC. Translated, it gives CSAPEAGVSYNEQFF.